This T cell receptor beta chain stems from a study of control samples from healthy donors and cancer patients. The V gene end was trimmed by 4 bases and the J gene end by 7 bases; junction bases not matched to a gene: 5. This CDR3 region has 14 residues. Germline lookup yields CDR1 SNHLY and CDR2 FYNNEI. Measured with immunoSEQ multiplex PCR; TCRdb has only the in-frame clones, and not every one. Here the sample spans 170,000 or so clones, approximately 94% being singletons. The TCR comes from a woman aged 18-29 years in good health. The genes are TRBV2 and TRBJ1-5; 9 bases match TRBD1. The sequencing sample was made of blood. Here the CDR3 DNA reads TGTGCCAGCAGTGGGGACAGGGTGCGGCAGCCCCAGCATTTT. Amino acid sequence: CASSGDRVRQPQHF.